This T cell receptor (beta chain) was recovered during a study of beta chain features in type 1 diabetes. Study conclusions and caveats: Type 1 diabetes patients had TCRB CDR3s that were shorter (moderately but significantly so) in all four CD4+ subsets.

This clone has just a few counts. What it binds is unknown. Blood was collected once per donor into heparin, averaging about 100 mL. cDNA synthesis used the whole RNA isolate, giving expressed TCRB sequences. Assay: immunoSEQ multiplex PCR; the TCRdb copy retains only in-frame clones and omits some. Of about 700,000 clones detected, about an eighth appear once; the ten largest clones hold about 0.02%. CDR3 length: 14 residues. The germline V gene encodes CDR1 SGDLS and CDR2 YYNGEE. Trimming removed 1 base at V and 1 base at J, with 5 bases between. This TCR was sampled from a man younger than 35 with type 1 diabetes. Sequences were obtained from naive CD4+ T cells from blood. The chain carries TRBV9 and TRBJ2-2; TRBD1 might be the D (5 bases). CDR3 DNA: TGTGCCAGCAGCGTACAGGGGAACACCGGGGAGCTGTTTTTT. Its translation: CASSVQGNTGELFF.